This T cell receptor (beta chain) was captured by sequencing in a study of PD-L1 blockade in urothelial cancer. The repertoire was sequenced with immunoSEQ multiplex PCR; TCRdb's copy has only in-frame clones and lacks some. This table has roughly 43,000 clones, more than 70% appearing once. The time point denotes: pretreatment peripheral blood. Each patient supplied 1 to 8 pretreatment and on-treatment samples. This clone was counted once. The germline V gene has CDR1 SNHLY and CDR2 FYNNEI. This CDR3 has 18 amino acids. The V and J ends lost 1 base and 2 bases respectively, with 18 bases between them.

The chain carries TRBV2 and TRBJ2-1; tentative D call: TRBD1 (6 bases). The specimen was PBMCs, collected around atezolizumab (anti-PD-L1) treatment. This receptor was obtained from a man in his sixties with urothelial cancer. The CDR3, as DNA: TGTGCCAGCAGTGAAGATGCTTTGAGGGGGATTACCTACAATGAGCAGTTCTTC. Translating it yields CASSEDALRGITYNEQFF.